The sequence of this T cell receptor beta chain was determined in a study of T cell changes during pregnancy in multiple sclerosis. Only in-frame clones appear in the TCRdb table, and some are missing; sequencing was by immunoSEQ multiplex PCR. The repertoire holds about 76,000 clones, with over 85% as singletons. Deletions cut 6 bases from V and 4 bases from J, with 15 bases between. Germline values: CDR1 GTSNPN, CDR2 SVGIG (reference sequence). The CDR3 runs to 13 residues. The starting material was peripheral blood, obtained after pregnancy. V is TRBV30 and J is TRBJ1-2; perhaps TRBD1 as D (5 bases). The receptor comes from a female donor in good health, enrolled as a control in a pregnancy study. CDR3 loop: CACSPGLGYGYTF. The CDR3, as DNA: TGTGCCTGTTCACCGGGACTGGGCTATGGCTACACCTTC. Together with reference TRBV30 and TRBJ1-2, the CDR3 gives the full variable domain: SQTIHQWPATLVQPVGSPLSLECTVEGTSNPNLYWYRQAAGRGLQLLFYSVGIGQISSEVPQNLSASRPQDRQFILSSKKLLLSDSGFYLCACSPGLGYGYTFGSGTRLTVV.